One and the same sample provided the 30 T cell receptor beta chains below, sequenced in a study of blood T cells in healthy people across ages. Primed by a sample-barcoded 5' primer and a J-beta primer mix, a second PCR proceeded for roughly 7 to 12 cycles. One entry per CDR3 protein, called by TCRdb with MiXCR from the 5' RACE reads. The sample lists some 850,000 distinct CDR3 sequences, about a quarter occurring once. These data also featured in a second study, about T cells of mothers and their children.

The specimen sequenced was blood. All receptors derive from a boy younger than 18 in good health.

This clonotype was counted a few times. DNA of the CDR3: TGTGCCAGCAGCCACGACAGGAGGACTGCCTACGAGCAGTACTTC. Translating it yields CASSHDRRTAYEQYF. The chain combines TRBV6-5 with TRBJ2-7, with D maybe TRBD1 (6 bases). V shed 6 bases and J shed 2 bases, with 17 bases lying between them. Germline V gene lookup returns CDR1 MNHEY and CDR2 SVGAGI. The CDR3 has 15 amino acids.

The chain is built from TRBV7-7 and TRBJ2-2; a weak D match, TRBD1 (5 bases). Looked up from germline, CDR1 is SSHAT and CDR2 is FNYEAQ (reference sequence). V gave up 5 bases and J gave up 5 bases, with 18 bases separating them. The CDR3 runs 16 residues. CDR3 nucleotides: TGTGCCAGCAGCCCACCCATGGGGCAAATTACCGGGGAGCTGTTTTTT. Its translation is CASSPPMGQITGELFF.

This clonotype was detected only a few times. The rearrangement links TRBV28 to TRBJ1-1; D is uncertain. CDR1 is MDHEN and CDR2 is SYDVKM in the germline V gene. Trimming removed 8 bases from V and 4 bases from J, with 8 bases in between. CDR3 length equals 11 residues. This CDR3 reads CASRRTTEAFF. In DNA form, the CDR3 reads TGTGCCAGCCGCCGGACCACTGAAGCTTTCTTT.

The J gene is TRBJ2-5, the V gene TRBV20-1; 8 nucleotides agree with TRBD2. The CDR3 spans 14 residues. The germline V gene encodes CDR1 DFQATT and CDR2 SNEGSKA (reference sequence). With V trimmed by 5 bases and J by 1 base, 6 bases remained unmatched. CDR3 protein: CSASSGTSQETQYF. CDR3 DNA: TGCAGTGCTTCCTCCGGGACTAGCCAAGAGACCCAGTACTTC.

In its sample, this clonotype was seen a few times. Written as DNA, the CDR3 is TGTGCCAGCACGGGGACAGGGCCCTACGAGCAGTACTTC. Protein product: CASTGTGPYEQYF. J is TRBJ2-7 and V is TRBV28; 9 bases fit TRBD1. This CDR3 is 13 amino acids long. The germline V gene encodes CDR1 MDHEN and CDR2 SYDVKM. V was pared by 7 bases and J by 2 bases, with 3 bases of the junction left unmatched.

The V call is TRBV7-2, the J call TRBJ2-7, with D perhaps TRBD2 (5 bases). CDR1 and CDR2 (germline): SGHTA, FQGNSA. V was cut by 5 bases and J by 2 bases, with 10 bases left in between. The CDR3 length is 13 residues. The CDR3 sequence: CASSNSGPYEQYF. CDR3 nucleotide sequence: TGTGCCAGCAGCAACAGCGGACCCTACGAGCAGTACTTC.

This clonotype was found many times. The chain has TRBV18 and TRBJ1-2; a possible D gene is TRBD1 (5 bases). Germline values: CDR1 KGHSH, CDR2 LQKENI. V lost 5 bases, J lost 4 bases, and 8 bases lay in between. This CDR3 comprises 12 residues. CDR3 loop: CASSEGPYGYTF. The CDR3 nucleotides are TGTGCCAGCTCAGAGGGACCCTATGGCTACACCTTC.

The V call is TRBV6-1, the J call TRBJ2-1; 7 bases are shared with TRBD1. Germline loops: CDR1 MNHNS, CDR2 SASEGT. This CDR3 region has 16 residues. With V trimmed by 3 bases and J by 1 base, 6 bases remained unmatched. The CDR3 loop reads CASSEGQTLSYNEQFF. DNA of the CDR3: TGTGCCAGCAGTGAGGGACAGACCCTATCCTACAATGAGCAGTTCTTC.

This chain connects TRBV12-3 or TRBV12-4 to TRBJ1-4; 7 bases map to TRBD1. V dropped 3 bases and J dropped 7; count of bases not matched to a gene: 5. This CDR3 region has 14 residues. The CDR3 spells CASSLTGRAEKLFF. The DNA for the CDR3 is TGTGCCAGCAGTTTGACAGGGAGGGCTGAAAAACTGTTTTTT.

The sample holds one count of this clonotype. This rearrangement joins TRBV6-5 to TRBJ1-2; possibly TRBD1 for D (5 bases). This CDR3 comprises 13 residues. V gave up 10 bases and J gave up 3 bases, with 15 bases separating them. Germline V gene data show CDR1 as MNHEY and CDR2 as SVGAGI. The CDR3 bases are TGTGCCATTACGAGGGGCAGGGACTATGGCTACACCTTC. Translated: CAITRGRDYGYTF.

This clonotype was picked up a small number of times. At one boundary the junction diverges from the germline segment, which might be a read error. This chain links TRBV29-1 with TRBJ2-2; the D gene could be TRBD1 or TRBD2 (5 bases each). This CDR3 spans 13 amino acids. Germline values: CDR1 SQVTM, CDR2 ANQGSEA. The CDR3 loop is CSVGRGLAGELFF. CDR3 DNA: TGCAGCGTTGGTAGGGGTTTGGCCGGGGAGTTGTTTTTT.

This chain joins TRBV10-3 and TRBJ1-4, with D unresolved. V lost 6 bases, J lost 8 bases, and 10 bases lay in between. The germline V gene encodes CDR1 ENHRY and CDR2 SYGVKD. This CDR3 has 12 residues. CDR3 in amino acids: CAISDRAEKLFF. For the CDR3, the DNA is TGTGCCATCAGCGATAGGGCCGAAAAACTGTTTTTT.

The chain joins TRBV4-1 to TRBJ2-7, with 12 nucleotides matching TRBD2. The junction had 9 bases not matched to a gene; V was cut back by 5 bases and J by 7 bases. CDR1 MGHRA and CDR2 YSYEKL come from the germline V gene. CDR3 length: 15 amino acids. The CDR3, as DNA: TGCGCCAGCAGCGCTCTAGCGGGGGGGCCTTGGGAGCAGTACTTC. Translated: CASSALAGGPWEQYF.

The chain links TRBV27 to TRBJ2-7; 10 positions match TRBD1. Trimming at V came to 2 bases and at J to 6 bases, leaving 10 bases not matched to a gene. CDR1 is MNHEY, CDR2 SMNVEV, per germline (reference sequence). CDR3 length: 16 amino acids. CDR3 DNA: TGTGCCAGCAGTTTACACCTGACGACAGGGGGCAGCGAGCAGTACTTC. This codes for CASSLHLTTGGSEQYF.

The table lists this clonotype with a few counts. The J gene is TRBJ1-2, the V gene TRBV5-1; 9 bases line up with TRBD1. This CDR3 has 16 amino acids. In germline, CDR1 is SGHRS, CDR2 YFSETQ. J was trimmed by 4 bases and V by 0 bases; bases with no gene match: 7. Here the CDR3 DNA reads TGCGCCAGCAGCTTGGGGGACCGACAGGGGGTCTATGGCTACACCTTC. It yields the protein CASSLGDRQGVYGYTF.

A remark on this clonotype: This may stem from a read error, because a much larger clone lies one nucleotide away. The gene calls are TRBV7-2 and TRBJ2-5; D unclear. This CDR3 has 12 amino acids. Germline CDR1 SGHTA, CDR2 FQGNSA. In DNA, the CDR3 is TGTGCCAGCAGAGAGAACCAAGGGACCCAGTACTTC. Protein sequence: CASRENQGTQYF.

This clonotype was picked up a small number of times. The CDR3 here is CAISVSETQYF. The DNA for the CDR3 is TGTGCCATCAGTGTGTCAGAGACCCAGTACTTC. J is TRBJ2-5 and V is TRBV10-3; D gene uncertain. From germline, CDR1 is ENHRY and CDR2 SYGVKD. The ends were cut back, 4 bases at V and 4 bases at J, with 4 bases in the middle. This CDR3 is 11 amino acids long.

This chain links TRBV5-1 with TRBJ2-7, with D possibly TRBD1 on 6 matching bases. CDR3 size: 14 residues. Germline V gene lookup returns CDR1 SGHRS and CDR2 YFSETQ. Between the trimmed V and J ends, which lost 4 bases and 0 bases, there was a span of 11 bases. The DNA for the CDR3 is TGCGCCAGCAGCAACCCACAGGGCTCCTACGAGCAGTACTTC. This encodes CASSNPQGSYEQYF. Variable domain in full (rest from reference TRBV5-1 and TRBJ2-7): KAGVTQTPRYLIKTRGQQVTLSCSPISGHRSVSWYQQTPGQGLQFLFEYFSETQRNKGNFPGRFSGRQFSNSRSEMNVSTLELGDSALYLCASSNPQGSYEQYFGPGTRLTVT.

This clonotype was counted a few times. The chain recombines TRBV6-6 with TRBJ1-5; D uncertain. Germline V CDR1 and CDR2: MNHNY, SVGAGI (reference sequence). V lost 4 bases to trimming and J lost 2 bases, with 9 bases between them. The CDR3 spans 14 residues. CDR3 DNA sequence: TGTGCCAGCAGTTTTGCGCAGGGCAATCAGCCCCAGCATTTT. It yields the protein CASSFAQGNQPQHF.

This chain links TRBV18 with TRBJ2-3, with D uncertain. There are 16 residues in the CDR3. Germline-derived CDR1 and CDR2 are KGHSH and LQKENI. With 2 bases removed from V and 2 bases from J, the gap between germline ends came to 14 bases. CDR3 nucleotide sequence: TGTGCCAGCTCACCAGATTTCAGCGAATCCACAGATACGCAGTATTTT. Its protein product is CASSPDFSESTDTQYF.

This clonotype was observed a few times. This rearrangement joins TRBV19 to TRBJ2-1; 8 positions match TRBD2. This CDR3 is 14 amino acids long. The V gene's germline CDR1 is LNHDA and CDR2 SQIVND (reference sequence). V dropped 2 bases and J dropped 10; count of bases not matched to a gene: 7. The CDR3 DNA is TGTGCCAGTAGTATACTGGGTAGCGGGGAGGAGCAGTTCTTC. Its protein product is CASSILGSGEEQFF.

This clonotype has just a few counts. This chain joins TRBV7-3 and TRBJ1-2; the match to TRBD1 covers 11 bases. CDR3 length: 16 amino acids. Germline CDR1 SGHTA, CDR2 FQGTGA. The V and J ends lost 5 bases and 4 bases, in that order; junction bases with no gene match: 9. The CDR3 loop is CASSPGQGVPLYGYTF. CDR3 nucleotides: TGTGCCAGCAGCCCGGGACAGGGGGTGCCGCTCTATGGCTACACCTTC.

Concerning this clonotype itself: A read error may produce the germline difference seen at one junction end. The rearrangement links TRBV25-1 to TRBJ2-1, with D possibly matching TRBD1 (6 bases). The DNA end is more similar to TRBJ2-5, so the J call may be wrong. The CDR3 contains 13 residues. Germline V gives CDR1 MGHDK, CDR2 SYGVNS. CDR3: CTSSRGSQETQYF. The CDR3 DNA reads as TGTACCAGCAGCAGGGGTTCCCAAGAGACCCAGTACTTC.

This clonotype occurred a few times. The chain is built from TRBV7-2 and TRBJ2-7; the D gene is possibly TRBD1 (5 bases). Per the germline V gene, CDR1 is SGHTA and CDR2 is FQGNSA. V lost 5 bases to trimming and J lost 2 bases, with 13 bases between them. The CDR3 contains 14 residues. The CDR3 DNA reads as TGTGCCAGCAGCCACGACAGAATTACCTACGAGCAGTACTTC. Translation: CASSHDRITYEQYF.

Here the CDR3 DNA reads TGTGCCAGCAGCCAATCGGGAAATTCACCCCTCCACTTT. Protein product: CASSQSGNSPLHF. The V gene is TRBV16, the J gene TRBJ1-6; D is ambiguous. Germline V gives CDR1 KGHSY, CDR2 FQNENV. The V and J ends lost 0 bases and 7 bases respectively, with 4 bases between them. The CDR3 covers 13 residues.

The chain joins TRBV6-6 to TRBJ1-3, with TRBD1 as a possible D gene (5 bases). V lost 2 bases and J lost 0, with 11 bases in between. The V gene's germline CDR1 is MNHNY and CDR2 SVGAGI (reference sequence). This CDR3 has 16 residues. CDR3 region: CASSYPRVGSGNTIYF. CDR3 in DNA: TGTGCCAGCAGTTACCCCAGGGTCGGCTCTGGAAACACCATATATTTT.

This rearrangement joins TRBV27 to TRBJ2-5; tentatively, D is TRBD1 or TRBD2 (5 bases each). Germline V gene sequence: CDR1 MNHEY, CDR2 SMNVEV (reference sequence). The V end was cut by 4 bases, the J end by 1 base, with 13 bases between. CDR3 length: 15 amino acids. The DNA for the CDR3 is TGTGCCAGCAGTTCCCGAGGGGCCTCCCAAGAGACCCAGTACTTC. Translated: CASSSRGASQETQYF.

In this sample, this clonotype turned up a few times. The gene calls are TRBV29-1 and TRBJ1-2, with 12 bases fitting TRBD1. The CDR3 sequence is 14 residues long. Germline assignment: CDR1 SQVTM and CDR2 ANQGSEA. Trimming removed 7 bases from V and 8 bases from J; junction bases left unmatched: 11. The CDR3 spells CSARGGQGAKGYTF. CDR3 sequence (DNA): TGCAGCGCCCGAGGGGGACAGGGGGCGAAAGGCTACACCTTC.

This clonotype was recorded a few times. This sequence joins TRBV5-1 and TRBJ2-5, with D possibly matching TRBD2 (6 bases). The germline V gene encodes CDR1 SGHRS and CDR2 YFSETQ. This CDR3 region has 16 residues. V dropped 0 bases and J dropped 7 bases, with 19 bases sitting between them. The CDR3 bases are TGCGCCAGCAGCTTGGAAGGCAGCCGGGGGAAAGGGACCCAGTACTTC. The encoded protein is CASSLEGSRGKGTQYF.

This clonotype has more than one count but fewer than ten. V is TRBV7-3 and J is TRBJ2-3; TRBD2 matches 9 bases. Trimming removed 3 bases from V and 2 bases from J; junction bases left unmatched: 3. This CDR3 comprises 15 residues. Germline lookup yields CDR1 SGHTA and CDR2 FQGTGA. The CDR3 spells CASSLTSGTTDTQYF. In DNA, the CDR3 is TGTGCCAGCAGCTTGACTAGCGGCACCACAGATACGCAGTATTTT.